The 15 T cell receptor beta chains listed next were all sequenced from one sample in a study of T cells in Graves' hyperthyroidism and ophthalmopathy. The CDR3 regions of TCR beta were amplified from RNA transcripts. The HTBI primer set was used in a first-round RT-PCR of the TCR CDR3. TCRdb called the multiplex PCR reads again in MiXCR, with one record for every CDR3 protein. The top ten clones hold approximately 4.2% of a sample with approximately 610,000 distinct CDR3 sequences, about 15% of them seen once. The sample consisted of blood. Receptor source: a woman aged 35 to 49 with Graves' ophthalmopathy.

This chain connects TRBV6-2 or TRBV6-3 to TRBJ2-5; D unclear. V lost 6 bases, J lost 5 bases, and 13 bases lay in between. This CDR3 has 13 amino acids. Germline V gene data show CDR1 as MNHEY and CDR2 as SVGEGT. The CDR3 loop is CASSLQPIETQYF. The CDR3 nucleotides are TGTGCCAGCAGCTTGCAGCCCATTGAGACCCAGTACTTC.

This clonotype was detected ten times or more. The rearrangement joins TRBV6-1 to TRBJ2-5; D uncertain. Germline CDR1 is MNHNS and CDR2 is SASEGT. Trimming took off 2 bases at V and 4 bases at J, with 5 bases between the two ends. This CDR3 spans 12 amino acids. The DNA of the CDR3 is TGTGCCAGCAGTGAATTTGGAGAGACCCAGTACTTC. It specifies CASSEFGETQYF.

This clonotype was counted at least ten times. The chain links TRBV7-2 to TRBJ2-7; either TRBD1 or TRBD2 may supply D (6 bases each). The germline V gene has CDR1 SGHTA and CDR2 FQGNSA. The V end was cut by 5 bases, the J end by 6 bases, with 20 bases between. This CDR3 is 15 amino acids long. CDR3 coding DNA: TGTGCCAGCAGCCGGAACGGGGGCCTCCTTTCCGAGCAGTACTTC. Translating it yields CASSRNGGLLSEQYF.

This clonotype was found once. The chain links TRBV12-3 or TRBV12-4 to TRBJ1-5, with 9 bases matching TRBD1. Losses at the gene ends were 8 bases for V and 4 bases for J; bases not matched to a gene: 9. This CDR3 spans 15 amino acids. The CDR3 loop reads CASALQGQGNQPQHF. Here the CDR3 DNA reads TGTGCCAGCGCTCTACAAGGACAGGGGAATCAGCCCCAGCATTTT.

This clonotype has ten or more counts. V is TRBV20-1 and J is TRBJ2-7; no firm D call. The germline CDR1 and CDR2 sequences are DFQATT and SNEGSKA (reference sequence). The V and J ends lost 3 bases and 3 bases respectively, with 18 bases between them. The CDR3 is 15 residues long. The CDR3: CSASVQRTPLYEQYF. The DNA for the CDR3 is TGCAGTGCTAGCGTCCAGCGTACCCCCCTCTACGAGCAGTACTTC.

This clonotype was counted many times. V is TRBV27 and J is TRBJ2-2, with unresolved D. This CDR3 comprises 14 residues. The V gene's germline CDR1 is MNHEY and CDR2 SMNVEV (reference sequence). V shed 5 bases and J shed 1 base, with 8 bases lying between them. The CDR3, as DNA: TGTGCCAGCAGTCTCGCATGGAACACCGGGGAGCTGTTTTTT. Its translation is CASSLAWNTGELFF.

There are many counts of this clonotype. V usage is TRBV6-1 and J usage is TRBJ2-4; D is unclear. V lost 6 bases and J 0 bases, leaving 12 bases between the germline ends. Per germline, CDR1 MNHNS and CDR2 SASEGT. The CDR3 spans 15 residues. CDR3 in DNA: TGTGCCAGCAGGTCTCAACGTAGAGCCAAAAACATTCAGTACTTC. Translated: CASRSQRRAKNIQYF.

This clonotype was seen ten or more times. This chain uses TRBV27 with TRBJ2-7; a weak D match, TRBD1 (5 bases). The V gene's germline CDR1 is MNHEY and CDR2 SMNVEV (reference sequence). The CDR3 runs to 14 residues. V shed 7 bases and J shed 1 base, with 14 bases lying between them. The CDR3 coding sequence is TGTGCCAGCATGGTAACGTCAGGGTCCTACGAGCAGTACTTC. It specifies CASMVTSGSYEQYF.

The chain couples TRBV24-1 to TRBJ2-5; tentatively, D is TRBD2 (5 bases). Germline loops: CDR1 KGHDR, CDR2 SFDVKD. The CDR3 has 14 amino acids. The germline V and J ends were trimmed by 4 bases and 5 bases, with 13 bases remaining between them. This CDR3 reads CATSEHGGYETQYF. In DNA, the CDR3 is TGTGCCACCAGTGAACACGGAGGCTACGAGACCCAGTACTTC.

In its sample, this clonotype was seen many times. The chain has TRBV7-9 and TRBJ2-5; D not resolved. The CDR3 sequence is 14 residues long. Germline V gene lookup returns CDR1 SEHNR and CDR2 FQNEAQ (reference sequence). Trimming left V 5 bases short and J 7 bases short, with 17 bases between. CDR3 DNA sequence: TGTGCCAGCAGCCCCACCACCCCGCCCCGGACCCAGTACTTC. Amino acid sequence: CASSPTTPPRTQYF.

This clonotype has only one observation. This chain connects TRBV6-1 to TRBJ2-7; 13 bases align to TRBD2. V gave up 0 bases and J gave up 2 bases; unmatched junction bases: 1. Germline CDR1 reads MNHNS; CDR2 reads SASEGT. This CDR3 region has 16 residues. The CDR3 sequence is CASSEAGLAGTYEQYF. DNA for the CDR3: TGTGCCAGCAGTGAAGCGGGACTAGCGGGAACCTACGAGCAGTACTTC.

This clonotype was seen repeatedly, ten times or more. The chain carries TRBV12-3 or TRBV12-4 and TRBJ2-2; TRBD1 agrees at 8 bases. V was clipped by 3 bases and J by 6 bases; unmatched bases: 6. The CDR3 is 15 residues long. The CDR3 here is CASSFRTGSAGELFF. In DNA, the CDR3 is TGTGCCAGCAGTTTCCGGACAGGGAGTGCCGGGGAGCTGTTTTTT.

The sample holds many counts of this clonotype. V usage is TRBV20-1 and J usage is TRBJ2-7; 9 bases map to TRBD1. V was pared by 5 bases and J by 5 bases, with 10 bases of the junction left unmatched. The CDR3 length is 14 residues. CDR1 is DFQATT, CDR2 SNEGSKA, per germline (reference sequence). The CDR3 sequence: CSAPGQGLVDEQYF. The CDR3 DNA reads TGCAGTGCTCCGGGACAGGGTTTGGTAGACGAGCAGTACTTC.

This clonotype was detected many times. The genes are TRBV11-2 and TRBJ2-2, with 9 bases fitting TRBD2. This CDR3 has 16 residues. CDR1 and CDR2 from the germline V gene are SGHAT and FQNNGV. Trimming took 1 base from V and 6 from J; bases not matched to a gene: 6. The CDR3 sequence is CASSLVAGGPAGELFF. The CDR3 nucleotides are TGTGCCAGCAGCTTAGTTGCGGGAGGGCCGGCCGGGGAGCTGTTTTTT.

This chain links TRBV15 with TRBJ1-5, with D maybe TRBD1 (5 bases). The CDR3 loop spans 15 amino acids. V lost 0 bases and J 4 bases, leaving 10 bases between the germline ends. The V gene's germline CDR1 is LNHNV and CDR2 YYDKDF (reference sequence). CDR3: CATSREEGANQPQHF. Here the CDR3 DNA reads TGTGCCACCAGCAGAGAGGAAGGGGCTAATCAGCCCCAGCATTTT.